The 29 T cell receptor beta chains presented below share a single source sample, sequenced in a study of cytomegalovirus exposure and HLA in healthy donors. 60 Vbeta and 13 Jbeta primers were used in PCR. Assay used: immunoSEQ multiplex PCR; TCRdb lists only in-frame clones, some missing. Of about 52,000 clones listed, around 52% were seen once; the top ten hold about an eighth. The sequencing sample was made of PBMCs. The source of these receptors is a human donor in good health.

The rearrangement joins TRBV2 to TRBJ2-1, with 7 bases matching TRBD2. Germline values: CDR1 SNHLY, CDR2 FYNNEI. The CDR3 sequence is 15 residues long. The V segment lost 3 bases and the J segment 0 bases; nucleotides outside the gene matches: 2. The CDR3, as DNA: TGTGCCAGCAGTGAGGGAGGGAGCTCCTACAATGAGCAGTTCTTC. It specifies CASSEGGSSYNEQFF.

The chain is built from TRBV6-5 and TRBJ2-7; a weak D match, TRBD2 (6 bases). CDR1 and CDR2 from the germline V gene are MNHEY and SVGAGI. The V gene lost 2 bases and the J gene lost 0 bases, with 14 bases spanning the gap. The CDR3 has 16 amino acids. DNA of the CDR3: TGTGCCAGCAGTTACGACCTAGCGTTCAGCTCCTACGAGCAGTACTTC. Translating it yields CASSYDLAFSSYEQYF.

The rearrangement joins TRBV10-3 to TRBJ1-2, with 10 bases identical to TRBD1. The CDR3 runs 12 residues. V shed 10 bases and J 7 bases; nucleotides not matched to a gene: 6. The germline CDR1 and CDR2 sequences are ENHRY and SYGVKD. In DNA, the CDR3 is TGTGCCACTGAGGGACAGGGGCCTGGCTACACCTTC. As protein: CATEGQGPGYTF.

The chain employs TRBV5-8 and TRBJ1-2; 7 bases fit TRBD1. From germline, CDR1 is SGHTS and CDR2 YDEGEE. The V and J ends lost 1 base and 1 base, in that order; junction bases with no gene match: 13. The CDR3 is made up of 18 amino acids. The CDR3 reads CASSLSGAGTALNYGYTF. The CDR3 DNA is TGTGCCAGCAGCTTGAGTGGGGCCGGGACAGCACTTAACTATGGCTACACCTTC.

The chain recombines TRBV4-1 with TRBJ2-1, with TRBD2 matching over 9 bases. The germline V gene encodes CDR1 MGHRA and CDR2 YSYEKL. The CDR3 totals 18 residues. V trimming: 1 base; J trimming: 8 bases; junction bases outside the gene matches: 15. This CDR3 is CASSQVRGRGGQVDEQFF. The CDR3 DNA sequence: TGCGCCAGCAGCCAAGTAAGGGGGCGGGGGGGCCAAGTGGATGAGCAGTTCTTC.

V usage is TRBV27 and J usage is TRBJ2-3, with a tentative D call TRBD1 (5 bases). Germline values: CDR1 MNHEY, CDR2 SMNVEV (reference sequence). This CDR3 spans 16 amino acids. The ends were cut back, 6 bases at V and 0 bases at J, with 16 bases in the middle. The CDR3 region is CASRAGGAVSTDTQYF. The CDR3 bases are TGTGCCAGCAGGGCCGGTGGGGCAGTTAGCACAGATACGCAGTATTTT.

The chain links TRBV30 to TRBJ1-4; D call uncertain. Germline V gene sequence: CDR1 GTSNPN, CDR2 SVGIG (reference sequence). The CDR3 has 12 residues. The V end was cut by 3 bases, the J end by 12 bases, with 14 bases between. Written as DNA, the CDR3 is TGTGCCTGGAGACCACGGGTAGGAGAACTGTTTTTT. Translation gives CAWRPRVGELFF.

This clone is medium-sized by share. This sequence joins TRBV4-2 and TRBJ2-3, with TRBD2 identical over 9 bases. Trimming removed 1 base from V and 0 bases from J; junction bases left unmatched: 8. CDR1 is LGHNA, CDR2 YNFKEQ, per germline. There are 18 residues in the CDR3. The CDR3 sequence: CASSQASGVYSSTDTQYF. The CDR3, as DNA: TGTGCCAGCAGCCAAGCTAGCGGGGTATACTCTAGCACAGATACGCAGTATTTT.

As for this clone: An end of the junction does not agree with germline; a read error may underlie this. V and J are TRBV7-7 and TRBJ2-2, with TRBD2 matching 9 bases. In germline, CDR1 is SSHAT, CDR2 FNYEAQ (reference sequence). The CDR3 extends over 16 amino acids. This CDR3 is CASSLAPTSGTGELFF. CDR3 DNA: TGTGCTAGCAGCTTAGCCCCGACTAGCGGAACCGGGGAGCTGTTTTTT.

Only a few counts were recorded for this clone. CDR3 nucleotides: TGTGCCAGCAGCTTAGGGCAGTATAGCAATCAGCCCCAGCATTTT. The encoded protein is CASSLGQYSNQPQHF. V gene TRBV7-2 combines with J gene TRBJ1-5; no definite D call. The CDR3 extends over 15 amino acids. The germline V gene encodes CDR1 SGHTA and CDR2 FQGNSA. Trimming cost V 1 base and J 0 bases, with 7 bases left between them.

The chain joins TRBV19 to TRBJ2-7; 7 positions agree with TRBD1. V lost 3 bases to trimming and J lost 6 bases; unmatched junction nucleotides: 5. Germline V gives CDR1 LNHDA, CDR2 SQIVND (reference sequence). The CDR3 contains 13 residues. The CDR3 protein is CASSILPGGEQYF. The CDR3 region has the DNA TGTGCCAGTAGTATTCTCCCAGGGGGCGAGCAGTACTTC.

This clone was found a few times. A read error may produce the germline difference seen at one junction end. CDR3 sequence: CASSPGDETQYF. Here the CDR3 DNA reads TGTGCTAGCAGTCCGGGGGACGAGACCCAGTACTTC. This chain links TRBV7-7 with TRBJ2-5, with D possibly TRBD2 on 6 matching bases. The CDR3 consists of 12 residues. Looked up from germline, CDR1 is SSHAT and CDR2 is FNYEAQ (reference sequence).

This clone has only one observation. The chain links TRBV6-5 to TRBJ1-2; 7 positions match TRBD1. The germline V gene encodes CDR1 MNHEY and CDR2 SVGAGI. There are 14 residues in the CDR3. V lost 2 bases and J lost 3; bases outside the gene matches: 3. The CDR3 DNA follows: TGTGCCAGCAGTTACCGGGACAGATACTATGGCTACACCTTC. Protein sequence: CASSYRDRYYGYTF.

This sequence joins TRBV6-6 and TRBJ1-4; D gene ambiguous. Trimming removed 2 bases at V and 8 bases at J, with 12 bases between. This CDR3 contains 14 residues. Germline lookup yields CDR1 MNHNY and CDR2 SVGAGI (reference sequence). CDR3 amino acids: CASSYRGPKEKLFF. The CDR3 DNA follows: TGTGCCAGCAGTTACCGAGGGCCGAAAGAAAAACTGTTTTTT.

J is TRBJ1-1 and V is TRBV9; D not certain. V gave up 0 bases and J gave up 3 bases, with 15 bases separating them. Germline CDR1 is SGDLS and CDR2 is YYNGEE. There are 16 residues in the CDR3. The CDR3 loop reads CASSVDPRSRYTEAFF. The DNA for the CDR3 is TGTGCCAGCAGCGTAGACCCCAGATCCCGATACACTGAAGCTTTCTTT.

This clone was found once. The V gene is TRBV18, the J gene TRBJ2-7, with D hard to call. This CDR3 contains 15 residues. Trimming took 0 bases from V and 4 from J, leaving 13 bases between them. Germline V gene lookup returns CDR1 KGHSH and CDR2 LQKENI. For the CDR3, the DNA is TGTGCCAGCTCACCACCGGTCACGACTGCGTACGAGCAGTACTTC. Its translation: CASSPPVTTAYEQYF.

The CDR3 spells CASSLWLAGQETQYF. In DNA form, the CDR3 reads TGTGCCAGCAGCTTGTGGTTAGCGGGGCAAGAGACCCAGTACTTC. V usage is TRBV5-4 and J usage is TRBJ2-5, with 8 bases aligning to TRBD2. The CDR3 loop spans 15 amino acids. Germline V gene data show CDR1 as SGHNT and CDR2 as YYREEE (reference sequence). V shed 1 base and J 2 bases; nucleotides not matched to a gene: 4.

Only a few counts were recorded for this clone. V usage is TRBV4-1 and J usage is TRBJ1-1; 9 bases are shared with TRBD1. Germline V lookup: CDR1 MGHRA, CDR2 YSYEKL. Unmatched junction bases numbered 9, after V lost 4 bases and J lost 6 bases. The CDR3 spans 15 residues. CDR3 residues: CASSRHRDRDAEAFF. CDR3 nucleotides: TGCGCCAGCAGCCGCCACCGGGACAGGGATGCTGAAGCTTTCTTT.

The chain combines TRBV19 with TRBJ1-5; TRBD1 matches 10 bases. V shed 4 bases and J 6 bases; nucleotides not matched to a gene: 9. CDR3 length equals 16 residues. The germline V gene encodes CDR1 LNHDA and CDR2 SQIVND (reference sequence). CDR3 DNA: TGTGCCAGTAGTACCCGGGACAGGGGTTCTATTCAGCCCCAGCATTTT. It encodes CASSTRDRGSIQPQHF.

The chain couples TRBV7-2 to TRBJ2-5, with a weak D call TRBD2 (9 bases). The V gene's germline CDR1 is SGHTA and CDR2 FQGNSA. Trimming left V 4 bases short and J 1 base short, with 16 bases between. CDR3 length equals 16 residues. The CDR3 sequence is CASSSGGGGGQETQYF. The CDR3 DNA is TGTGCCAGCAGCTCAGGGGGCGGGGGGGGCCAAGAGACCCAGTACTTC.

There are many counts of this clone. The CDR3: CAISSQGQVTEAFF. CDR3 DNA: TGTGCCATCAGCTCCCAGGGACAGGTAACTGAAGCTTTCTTT. The chain has TRBV10-3 and TRBJ1-1, with 8 bases fitting TRBD1. The V gene end was trimmed by 6 bases and the J gene end by 5 bases; junction bases not matched to a gene: 8. CDR3 length: 14 residues. Germline loops: CDR1 ENHRY, CDR2 SYGVKD.

This clone was counted a few times. This rearrangement joins TRBV2 to TRBJ1-3; 7 bases fit TRBD1. The CDR3 extends over 15 amino acids. J was trimmed by 0 bases and V by 6 bases; bases with no gene match: 5. Germline-derived CDR1 and CDR2 are SNHLY and FYNNEI. CDR3 protein: CASRRAGGSGNTIYF. The CDR3, as DNA: TGTGCCAGCAGGCGGGCAGGGGGCTCTGGAAACACCATATATTTT.

The V call is TRBV5-5, the J call TRBJ2-5; D remains unclear. Germline loops: CDR1 SGHKS, CDR2 YYEKEE (reference sequence). The CDR3 length is 13 residues. The V gene lost 4 bases and the J gene lost 2 bases, with 9 bases spanning the gap. DNA of the CDR3: TGTGCCAGCAGCCACTCTGTACAAGAGACCCAGTACTTC. It is translated as CASSHSVQETQYF.

The V call is TRBV5-5, the J call TRBJ2-7; a weak D match, TRBD1 (6 bases). CDR3 length: 13 residues. Trimming removed 4 bases from V and 5 bases from J, with 13 bases in between. Per the germline V gene, CDR1 is SGHKS and CDR2 is YYEKEE (reference sequence). In nucleotides, the CDR3 is TGTGCCAGCAGCGTACAGGGTCTCCACGAGCAGTACTTC. Its protein product is CASSVQGLHEQYF.

This rearrangement joins TRBV9 to TRBJ1-1; unclear D gene. V lost 0 bases and J 5 bases, leaving 8 bases between the germline ends. The CDR3 length is 13 residues. CDR1 is SGDLS and CDR2 is YYNGEE in the germline V gene. The CDR3 sequence: CASSVATVTEAFF. Here the CDR3 DNA reads TGTGCCAGCAGCGTAGCAACAGTGACTGAAGCTTTCTTT.

The chain has TRBV12-5 and TRBJ1-4, with 7 bases that match TRBD1. V lost 8 bases, J lost 4 bases, and 7 bases stayed unmatched. The length of the CDR3 is 14 residues. In germline, CDR1 is LGHNT, CDR2 FRNRAP. CDR3 protein: CASCAGTDNEKLFF. The CDR3 DNA reads TGTGCTAGTTGCGCCGGGACAGATAATGAAAAACTGTTTTTT. Looking up the rest from reference TRBV12-5 and TRBJ1-4 gives the full variable domain: DARVTQTPRHKVTEMGQEVTMRCQPILGHNTVFWYRQTMMQGLELLAYFRNRAPLDDSGMPKDRFSAEMPDATLATLKIQPSEPRDSAVYFCASCAGTDNEKLFFGSGTQLSVL.

The rearrangement uses TRBV7-9 and TRBJ1-2; 8 bases fit TRBD1. CDR1 is SEHNR, CDR2 FQNEAQ, per germline (reference sequence). Trimming took 0 bases from V and 4 from J; bases not matched to a gene: 7. CDR3 length equals 16 residues. The CDR3 loop is CASSLAYIDRGYGYTF. The CDR3, as DNA: TGTGCCAGCAGCTTAGCGTACATTGACAGGGGCTATGGCTACACCTTC.

This clone was detected a few times. Its ends do not fully match the called genes, so a read error is possible. CDR3 nucleotides: TGTGCCAGCAGTTCCGGACAGGGGTTGGGAGGCTACCCCTTC. This gives the protein CASSSGQGLGGYPF. The chain joins TRBV6-5 to TRBJ1-2; 9 bases are a match to TRBD1. Looked up from germline, CDR1 is MNHEY and CDR2 is SVGAGI. The length of the CDR3 is 14 residues.

The count of this clone is one. The chain has TRBV9 and TRBJ2-3, with 14 nucleotides matching TRBD2. The CDR3 is 15 residues long. In germline, CDR1 is SGDLS, CDR2 YYNGEE. V lost 3 bases to trimming and J lost 7 bases; unmatched junction nucleotides: 4. The CDR3 sequence is CASSAGTSGGYTQYF. The CDR3 bases are TGTGCCAGCAGCGCCGGGACTAGCGGGGGATATACGCAGTATTTT.